This TCR beta chain was found in a study of T cell responses to AZD1222 COVID-19 vaccine. CDR1 MNHEY and CDR2 SMNVEV come from the germline V gene (reference sequence). The CDR3 loop spans 14 amino acids. V dropped 2 bases and J dropped 5 bases, with 12 bases sitting between them. Sequenced by immunoSEQ multiplex PCR; TCRdb stores in-frame clones only, minus some. The data show more than 150,000 clones, with more than 75% seen just once and 2.5% to 3% held by the top ten. Regarding the study as a whole: In a largely white British group with more females than males, clonal diversity was possibly underestimated. Spike-specific TCR breadth and depth rose after two AZD1222 doses.

This clone was picked up a small number of times. The target antigen is unknown. The sequence came from an adult in good health. The chain joins TRBV27 to TRBJ2-5, with D unclear. The sequences come from peripheral blood, collected on day 0 of MenACWY control vaccination. The CDR3 coding sequence is TGTGCCAGCAGTTTAAGGCTAACCGCGGAGACCCAGTACTTC. This sequence encodes CASSLRLTAETQYF.